This T cell receptor (beta chain) was captured by sequencing in a study of blood T cell repertoires in COVID-19 (dated by TCRdb to 2020 to 2022). Turning to the overall study: Samples from collaborators originated in the United States, Italy and Spain and spanned both the acute and convalescent phases of COVID-19. The prospective study material was composed of cDNA or gDNA derived from T cells, B-cell-depleted T cells, or PBMCs. Subjects who had been exposed to COVID-19, were actively infected with it, or had recovered from it provided the deeply sampled blood TCRbeta repertoires that made up the dataset. The repertoires were released in a freely available public database meant as a resource for research on the immune response to SARS-CoV-2. The samples were drawn from two sources: the first 160 participants of the ongoing ImmuneRACE study, and 1,000 to 1,500 subjects contributed by 6 global collaborators. Nearly every sample came with metadata listing a de-identified subject ID, COVID-19 status, age in years and sex. Where HLA class I and class II types were available, the types were taken from metadata supplied by the sample provider, not from assay-based typing. Study-wide findings and limitations: Clinical and demographic metadata were provided uncurated, with the amount varying by source and participant.

Whole blood was collected in K2EDTA tubes by collaborating institutions according to the institutions' own protocols. For TCRbeta analysis, collaborator samples were shipped as frozen whole blood, as isolated PBMCs, or as DNA extracted from either sample type. On this clone itself: What this receptor recognizes is not known. No much larger clonotype is one base removed from it; base qualities were not supplied.

TCRbeta CDR3 regions were amplified from genomic DNA by means of the immunoSEQ Assay, a bias-controlled multiplex PCR. The authors processed their data as follows. Nucleated cell counts per sample were estimated from amplification of reference gene primers within the assay. Sequence reads were collapsed and filtered to measure the absolute abundance of every unique TCRbeta CDR3 rearrangement. For each sample, productive Simpson clonality was calculated as the square root of Simpson's diversity index over productive rearrangements. Not all clones reach the TCRdb copy of this immuneACCESS table, which keeps in-frame sequences only. Checked studies attribute under half of the gap to unresolved V genes and leave the rest unexplained. D and trimming come from the DNA, and the V and J calls and clone size come from that table. Counted in this sample were 54,000 or so clones; around 88% of them appeared once. Together, the top ten hold about 26% of the sample.

The TCR originated in a woman of 80 years or more with acute or convalescent COVID-19. The specimen was peripheral blood.

The nucleotides read TGTGCCAGTAGTATCACGGGACAGGGACAAGAGACCCAGTACTTC. Translated, this is CASSITGQGQETQYF. Recombination linked TRBV19 to TRBJ2-5; 9 nucleotides in the junction match TRBD1. The CDR3 contains 15 residues, cysteine and phenylalanine counted. Only the CDR3 region is kept as DNA, spanning 45 bases read in frame from base 1. V has 3 bases trimmed and J has 2 bases trimmed; junction bases matching no gene number 4. According to the germline V gene (reference sequence), CDR1 reads LNHDA and CDR2 reads SQIVND.